This T cell receptor beta chain was identified in a study of shared clonotypes between healthy human individuals. Germline V gene lookup returns CDR1 SNHLY and CDR2 FYNNEI. The CDR3 extends over 16 amino acids. V was pared by 6 bases and J by 5 bases, with 20 bases between. Method: immunoSEQ multiplex PCR; TCRdb's copy keeps in-frame clones and lacks some. The sample contains about 450,000 clones, around 80% of which appear only once. Sequenced material: PBMCs. This sequence joins TRBV2 and TRBJ2-1, with D tentatively TRBD1 (6 bases). The origin of this receptor is a middle-aged woman in good health. Some clones in this sample may be carry-over from other donors' samples. The CDR3 protein is CASRDPGDWGNNEQFF. The CDR3 nucleotides read TGTGCCAGCAGGGATCCAGGGGATTGGGGGAACAATGAGCAGTTCTTC.